This entry lists 28 T cell receptor beta chains sequenced from one sample in a study of OX40 agonist ivuxolimab in advanced cancers. Clones were sequenced by immunoSEQ multiplex PCR, and TCRdb holds only the in-frame ones, with some missing. Of about 26,000 clones listed, about 85% are singletons. The material sequenced was CD4+ or CD8+ T cells sorted from blood, taken in a trial of the OX40 agonist ivuxolimab. The receptors derive from an adult with an advanced solid tumor such as melanoma, head and neck, liver or kidney cancer.

The gene calls are TRBV6-1 and TRBJ2-7, with 11 bases fitting TRBD2. The trim removed 8 bases at V and 2 bases at J, leaving 5 bases unmatched. Germline assignment: CDR1 MNHNS and CDR2 SASEGT. This CDR3 has 14 residues. The chain's CDR3 is CASDQTSGAYEQYF. The CDR3 nucleotides are TGTGCCAGCGACCAGACTAGCGGGGCCTACGAGCAGTACTTC.

The chain couples TRBV27 to TRBJ1-2; TRBD1 is a possible D gene (6 bases). Germline CDR1 MNHEY, CDR2 SMNVEV (reference sequence). V was pared by 6 bases and J by 1 base, with 9 bases between. CDR3 length: 13 residues. CDR3 amino acids: CASSGQLNYGYTF. The DNA for the CDR3 is TGTGCCAGCAGCGGACAGCTTAACTATGGCTACACCTTC.

The chain uses TRBV7-3 and TRBJ2-3, with 7 bases that match TRBD2. The CDR3 sequence is 15 residues long. Germline lookup yields CDR1 SGHTA and CDR2 FQGTGA. V dropped 1 base and J dropped 2; count of bases not matched to a gene: 3. CDR3 sequence: CASSLIGRLTDTQYF. CDR3 nucleotides: TGTGCCAGCAGCTTAATCGGGAGGCTCACAGATACGCAGTATTTT.

This clone was counted a few times. The rearrangement joins TRBV5-1 to TRBJ2-2; D is uncertain. Germline V gene data show CDR1 as SGHRS and CDR2 as YFSETQ. Between the trimmed V and J ends, which lost 4 bases and 6 bases, there was a span of 7 bases. There are 12 residues in the CDR3. The CDR3 sequence is CASSAYSGELFF. CDR3 sequence (DNA): TGCGCCAGCAGCGCCTACTCCGGGGAGCTGTTTTTT.

Worth noting for this clone: At one end the junction does not follow the germline gene, possibly because of a read error. This chain uses TRBV6-5 with TRBJ2-7; D remains ambiguous. CDR1 is MNHEY, CDR2 SVGAGI, per germline. The CDR3 is 15 residues long. The DNA for the CDR3 is TGTGCCACCAGTTCACCCGGAACCACCACCCACGAGCAGTCCTTC. Residues: CATSSPGTTTHEQSF.

The chain joins TRBV5-1 to TRBJ2-7; TRBD2 matches 9 bases. After removal of 0 bases from V and 2 bases from J, the junction contained 3 bases not matched to a gene. There are 15 residues in the CDR3. The germline V gene encodes CDR1 SGHRS and CDR2 YFSETQ. This CDR3 is CASSLASGGTYEQYF. Here the CDR3 DNA reads TGCGCCAGCAGCTTGGCCAGCGGGGGGACCTACGAGCAGTACTTC.

This clone was seen only once. The chain has TRBV6-1 and TRBJ2-1, with 7 bases identical to TRBD2. There are 15 residues in the CDR3. In germline, CDR1 is MNHNS, CDR2 SASEGT. V lost 2 bases to trimming and J lost 10 bases; unmatched junction nucleotides: 11. DNA for the CDR3: TGTGCCAGCAGTGAAACTGGACTAGGTTTTAGAGAGCAGTTCTTC. It yields the protein CASSETGLGFREQFF.

This clone was detected only a few times. The chain has TRBV20-1 and TRBJ1-2; no clear D. This CDR3 is 11 amino acids long. The germline V gene encodes CDR1 DFQATT and CDR2 SNEGSKA (reference sequence). Trimming took off 8 bases at V and 8 bases at J, with 15 bases between the two ends. The CDR3 protein is CSQQIISGYTF. CDR3 coding DNA: TGCAGTCAACAAATCATCAGCGGCTACACCTTC.

V usage is TRBV6-5 and J usage is TRBJ1-5; D uncertain. The V end lost 1 base, the J end lost 3 bases, and 4 bases lay between the germline ends. Germline V CDR1 and CDR2: MNHEY, SVGAGI. This CDR3 region has 13 residues. CDR3 in amino acids: CASSYYPNQPQHF. As DNA, the CDR3 is TGTGCCAGCAGTTACTACCCCAATCAGCCCCAGCATTTT.

J is TRBJ2-1 and V is TRBV19; D possibly corresponds to TRBD2 (6 bases). V lost 5 bases, J lost 9 bases, and 17 bases lay in between. CDR3 length: 14 amino acids. Germline V lookup: CDR1 LNHDA, CDR2 SQIVND (reference sequence). For the CDR3, the DNA is TGTGCCAGTAGTCTGGGGGGAGCGATTAGTGAGCAGTTCTTC. Translation gives CASSLGGAISEQFF.

The rearrangement links TRBV6-6 to TRBJ2-1, with D possibly matching TRBD2 (5 bases). V gave up 6 bases and J gave up 8 bases, with 20 bases separating them. CDR3 length equals 15 residues. CDR1 and CDR2 (germline): MNHNY, SVGAGI (reference sequence). CDR3 amino acids: CASSRYGILFYEQFF. The CDR3 bases are TGTGCCAGCAGCCGCTACGGGATTCTCTTTTATGAGCAGTTCTTC.

The rearrangement links TRBV7-9 to TRBJ2-3; D call uncertain. The V end was cut by 2 bases, the J end by 0 bases, with 12 bases between. Germline CDR1 reads SEHNR; CDR2 reads FQNEAQ (reference sequence). This CDR3 has 16 amino acids. The CDR3 region is CASSLNYNPSTDTQYF. The CDR3 DNA reads TGTGCCAGCAGCTTAAACTATAACCCTAGCACAGATACGCAGTATTTT.

The chain employs TRBV30 and TRBJ2-3, with D possibly called TRBD1 or TRBD2 (6 bases each). Germline V gene lookup returns CDR1 GTSNPN and CDR2 SVGIG (reference sequence). This CDR3 contains 12 residues. Trimming left V 5 bases short and J 5 bases short, with 11 bases between. CDR3 coding DNA: TGTGCCTGGGGGGGGCGGGGAGATACGCAGTATTTT. This sequence encodes CAWGGRGDTQYF.

In this sample, this clone turned up once. The rearrangement links TRBV5-5 to TRBJ2-7; TRBD1 aligns across 12 bases. Germline V CDR1 and CDR2: SGHKS, YYEKEE (reference sequence). This CDR3 has 15 amino acids. V lost 2 bases to trimming and J lost 5 bases; unmatched junction nucleotides: 5. The CDR3: CASSFPGQGAHEQYF. The CDR3 nucleotides read TGTGCCAGCAGCTTTCCGGGACAGGGGGCCCACGAGCAGTACTTC.

The gene calls are TRBV11-3 and TRBJ2-7; no definite D call. The CDR3 totals 13 residues. Germline lookup yields CDR1 SGHNT and CDR2 YENEEA. The V end lost 1 base, the J end lost 1 base, and 5 bases lay between the germline ends. The CDR3: CASSLGDSYEQYF. The CDR3 DNA sequence: TGTGCCAGCAGCTTAGGGGATTCCTACGAGCAGTACTTC. Based on the CDR3 plus reference TRBV11-3 and TRBJ2-7, the full variable domain is EAGVVQSPRYKIIEKKQPVAFWCNPISGHNTLYWYLQNLGQGPELLIRYENEEAVDDSQLPKDRFSAERLKGVDSTLKIQPAELGDSAVYLCASSLGDSYEQYFGPGTRLTVT.

V is TRBV19 and J is TRBJ1-2; 7 bases map to TRBD1. J lost 5 bases, V lost 7 bases, and 4 bases had no gene match. Germline CDR1 is LNHDA and CDR2 is SQIVND (reference sequence). The CDR3 contains 12 residues. CDR3 in amino acids: CASTGTDYGYTF. CDR3 sequence (DNA): TGTGCCAGTACCGGGACAGATTATGGCTACACCTTC.

The V call is TRBV7-8, the J call TRBJ2-7, with a possible D match to TRBD2 (5 bases). CDR3 length equals 12 residues. Germline CDR1 SGHVS, CDR2 FQNEAQ. Trimming shortened V by 4 bases and J by 3 bases, and 7 bases separated the two germline ends. DNA for the CDR3: TGTGCCAGCAGCTCCGACTACTACGAGCAGTACTTC. It specifies CASSSDYYEQYF. The full variable domain, rest sourced from reference TRBV7-8 and TRBJ2-7, is GAGVSQSPRYKVAKRGQDVALRCDPISGHVSLFWYQQALGQGPEFLTYFQNEAQLDKSGLPSDRFFAERPEGSVSTLKIQRTQQEDSAVYLCASSSDYYEQYFGPGTRLTVT.

This clone was observed at least ten times. The chain combines TRBV5-6 with TRBJ2-7; the D gene is possibly TRBD2 (6 bases). Germline CDR1 is SGHDT and CDR2 is YYEEEE. V shed 4 bases and J shed 5 bases, with 19 bases lying between them. This CDR3 comprises 15 residues. CDR3 in amino acids: CASSGPTGENDEQYF. The CDR3 DNA is TGTGCCAGCAGCGGCCCGACGGGGGAGAACGACGAGCAGTACTTC.

This chain joins TRBV27 and TRBJ1-2; D unclear. This CDR3 spans 14 amino acids. Trimming pared 6 bases from V and 2 bases from J, leaving 13 bases between. Germline V gene data show CDR1 as MNHEY and CDR2 as SMNVEV (reference sequence). CDR3 coding DNA: TGTGCCAGCAGCCCTCCGGGAGAGAACTATGGCTACACCTTC. This sequence encodes CASSPPGENYGYTF.

The count of this clone is one. The J gene is TRBJ2-5, the V gene TRBV2, with D tentatively TRBD1 or TRBD2 (5 bases each). From germline, CDR1 is SNHLY and CDR2 FYNNEI. Trimming removed 7 bases from V and 5 bases from J, with 14 bases in between. This CDR3 contains 13 residues. CDR3 in amino acids: CASIGTGWETQYF. CDR3 DNA sequence: TGTGCCAGCATTGGGACGGGGTGGGAGACCCAGTACTTC.

The genes are TRBV7-8 and TRBJ1-2; D unclear. The V and J ends lost 6 bases and 8 bases respectively, with 16 bases between them. The germline V gene encodes CDR1 SGHVS and CDR2 FQNEAQ. The CDR3 extends over 13 amino acids. CDR3 region: CASRSTRGSGYTF. The CDR3 DNA reads as TGTGCCAGCAGATCCACTCGGGGATCCGGCTACACCTTC. Filled out from reference TRBV7-8 and TRBJ1-2, the complete variable domain reads GAGVSQSPRYKVAKRGQDVALRCDPISGHVSLFWYQQALGQGPEFLTYFQNEAQLDKSGLPSDRFFAERPEGSVSTLKIQRTQQEDSAVYLCASRSTRGSGYTFGSGTRLTVV.

This clone was observed a single time. J is TRBJ2-7 and V is TRBV28; 11 positions match TRBD1. Germline V gives CDR1 MDHEN, CDR2 SYDVKM. This CDR3 region has 13 residues. Unmatched junction bases numbered 5, after V lost 10 bases and J lost 3 bases. The CDR3 DNA sequence: TGTGCCATAGCGGGACAGGGGGACTACGAGCAGTACTTC. Amino acids: CAIAGQGDYEQYF.

This chain links TRBV11-1 with TRBJ1-2; D possibly corresponds to TRBD1 (5 bases). Trimming pared 10 bases from V and 4 bases from J, leaving 22 bases between. The CDR3 contains 15 residues. Germline values: CDR1 SGHAT, CDR2 FQDESV (reference sequence). CDR3 loop: CAIPPSGSDSYGYTF. CDR3 in DNA: TGTGCCATTCCACCCTCAGGGAGCGATAGCTATGGCTACACCTTC.

The rearrangement joins TRBV5-6 to TRBJ2-1; D is unclear. This CDR3 is 13 amino acids long. Germline V gives CDR1 SGHDT, CDR2 YYEEEE. Between the trimmed V and J ends, which lost 4 bases and 5 bases, there was a span of 10 bases. CDR3 loop: CASSHSLNNEQFF. CDR3 DNA: TGTGCCAGCAGCCACTCCCTTAACAATGAGCAGTTCTTC. Full variable domain (rest looked up from reference TRBV5-6 and TRBJ2-1): DAGVTQSPTHLIKTRGQQVTLRCSPKSGHDTVSWYQQALGQGPQFIFQYYEEEERQRGNFPDRFSGHQFPNYSSELNVNALLLGDSALYLCASSHSLNNEQFFGPGTRLTVL.

This clone was seen just once. The chain carries TRBV7-9 and TRBJ2-2; D is ambiguous. The CDR3 runs 14 residues. V was trimmed by 1 base and J by 6 bases, leaving 9 bases between them. Germline V gives CDR1 SEHNR, CDR2 FQNEAQ (reference sequence). CDR3 coding DNA: TGTGCCAGCAGCTTAGATGCGCAGCCCGGGGAGCTGTTTTTT. Its translation: CASSLDAQPGELFF.

The genes are TRBV7-9 and TRBJ2-1; tentatively, D is TRBD2 (5 bases). Germline CDR1 and CDR2: SEHNR and FQNEAQ (reference sequence). CDR3 size: 12 residues. The V end lost 3 bases, the J end lost 10 bases, and 10 bases lay between the germline ends. As DNA, the CDR3 is TGTGCCAGCAGCTTCGGGGTGGCGGAGCAGTTCTTC. This gives the protein CASSFGVAEQFF.

The chain recombines TRBV2 with TRBJ2-7; TRBD2 agrees at 10 bases. The CDR3 length is 15 residues. Germline V gene data show CDR1 as SNHLY and CDR2 as FYNNEI. With 3 bases clipped from V and 4 bases from J, the junction kept 6 bases outside the gene matches. In DNA form, the CDR3 reads TGTGCCAGCAGTGACCCTAGCGGGAGTGGGTACGAGCAGTACTTC. Translating it yields CASSDPSGSGYEQYF.

This sequence joins TRBV10-1 and TRBJ2-3; 7 positions match TRBD2. Germline CDR1 WNHNN, CDR2 SYGVQD (reference sequence). The trim removed 3 bases at V and 2 bases at J, leaving 5 bases unmatched. This CDR3 has 15 residues. CDR3 nucleotides: TGCGCCAGCAGTGATGACCTAGCGGACACAGATACGCAGTATTTT. Amino acid sequence: CASSDDLADTDTQYF.